The rows below give T cell receptor beta chains drawn from one sample of a study of blood T cells in healthy people across ages. Each CDR3 protein is one row after TCRdb ran MiXCR on the 5' RACE reads. In the table there are about 770,000 distinct CDR3 sequences, roughly 44% of which are singletons. The sample taken for sequencing was blood. Receptors originate from a man aged 60 to 69 in good health. CDR3s include the opening cysteine and the closing phenylalanine or tryptophan. The order of the fields is CDR3 protein, CDR3 DNA, clone size, D gene, J gene, V gene. The D gene is left open where the match is weak. Only part of the rows carry a size: once, few, many, or a class if the clone is expanded.

CDR3aa: CASSYLAGGFSSTDTQYF
CDR3nt: TGTGCCAGCAGTTATCTAGCCGGGGGCTTTTCTAGCACAGATACGCAGTATTTT
abundance: once
d_gene: -
j_gene: TRBJ2-3
v_gene: TRBV7-6

CDR3aa: CASSSGEGGQPQHF
CDR3nt: TGTGCCAGCAGTTCCGGGGAGGGGGGGCAGCCCCAGCATTTT
abundance: -
d_gene: -
j_gene: TRBJ1-5
v_gene: TRBV12-3/TRBV12-4

CDR3aa: CASSSRDRGPSGYGYTF
CDR3nt: TGTGCCAGCAGCTCCCGGGACAGGGGGCCTTCGGGATATGGCTACACCTTC
abundance: once
d_gene: TRBD1
j_gene: TRBJ1-2
v_gene: TRBV7-2

CDR3aa: CSASNPSGTGGLRTEAFF
CDR3nt: TGCAGTGCTAGTAACCCCTCCGGGACAGGGGGCTTAAGGACTGAAGCTTTCTTT
abundance: -
d_gene: TRBD1
j_gene: TRBJ1-1
v_gene: TRBV20-1

CDR3aa: CASGLAGDYNEQFF
CDR3nt: TGCGCCAGCGGACTAGCGGGGGACTACAATGAGCAGTTCTTC
abundance: many
d_gene: TRBD2
j_gene: TRBJ2-1
v_gene: TRBV5-1

CDR3aa: CSASTTGRQETQYF
CDR3nt: TGCAGTGCAAGTACGACAGGGAGGCAAGAGACCCAGTACTTC
abundance: -
d_gene: -
j_gene: TRBJ2-5
v_gene: TRBV20-1

CDR3aa: CAISEAGFDTQYF
CDR3nt: TGTGCCATCAGTGAGGCGGGCTTTGATACGCAGTATTTT
abundance: once
d_gene: -
j_gene: TRBJ2-3
v_gene: TRBV10-3

CDR3aa: CSAPDPGQGLYEQYF
CDR3nt: TGCAGTGCTCCCGACCCGGGACAGGGGTTGTACGAGCAGTACTTC
abundance: few
d_gene: TRBD1
j_gene: TRBJ2-7
v_gene: TRBV20-1

CDR3aa: CASSTASGAYEQYF
CDR3nt: TGTGCCAGCAGTACTGCTAGCGGGGCCTACGAGCAGTACTTC
abundance: few
d_gene: TRBD2
j_gene: TRBJ2-7
v_gene: TRBV12-3/TRBV12-4

CDR3aa: CSARGRIPGTEAFF
CDR3nt: TGCAGTGCTAGAGGAAGGATACCCGGCACTGAAGCTTTCTTT
abundance: -
d_gene: -
j_gene: TRBJ1-1
v_gene: TRBV20-1

CDR3aa: CSARDLTSVYETQYF
CDR3nt: TGCAGTGCTAGAGACCTCACTAGCGTCTACGAGACCCAGTACTTC
abundance: -
d_gene: TRBD2
j_gene: TRBJ2-5
v_gene: TRBV20-1

CDR3aa: CASSYSSGVNSPLHF
CDR3nt: TGTGCCAGCAGTTACTCGTCAGGGGTCAATTCACCCCTCCACTTT
abundance: -
d_gene: -
j_gene: TRBJ1-6
v_gene: TRBV6-5

CDR3aa: CASGPGTPRICEQYF
CDR3nt: TGTGCCAGCGGGCCCGGGACACCAAGGATCTGCGAGCAGTACTTC
abundance: -
d_gene: -
j_gene: TRBJ2-7
v_gene: TRBV27

CDR3aa: CASSRGASSTDTQYF
CDR3nt: TGTGCCAGCTCCAGGGGGGCCTCTAGCACAGATACGCAGTATTTT
abundance: once
d_gene: -
j_gene: TRBJ2-3
v_gene: TRBV27

CDR3aa: CASSLFGGTLYEQYF
CDR3nt: TGTGCCAGCAGCCTCTTTGGGGGCACGCTCTACGAGCAGTACTTC
abundance: -
d_gene: -
j_gene: TRBJ2-7
v_gene: TRBV13

CDR3aa: CSVRSGDTQYF
CDR3nt: TGCAGCGTCCGTAGCGGAGATACGCAGTATTTT
abundance: -
d_gene: -
j_gene: TRBJ2-3
v_gene: TRBV29-1

CDR3aa: CASSFGLSNQPQHF
CDR3nt: TGTGCCAGCAGCTTTGGTTTAAGCAATCAGCCCCAGCATTTT
abundance: once
d_gene: -
j_gene: TRBJ1-5
v_gene: TRBV7-2

CDR3aa: CAWSPPMGQPQHF
CDR3nt: TGTGCCTGGAGTCCCCCGATGGGGCAGCCCCAGCATTTT
abundance: -
d_gene: -
j_gene: TRBJ1-5
v_gene: TRBV30

CDR3aa: CASSYGAMEQFF
CDR3nt: TGTGCCAGCAGTTACGGAGCGATGGAGCAGTTCTTC
abundance: -
d_gene: -
j_gene: TRBJ2-1
v_gene: TRBV6-6

CDR3aa: CASSYSSGGINQPQHF
CDR3nt: TGTGCCAGCAGTTACTCGTCGGGAGGAATCAATCAGCCCCAGCATTTT
abundance: -
d_gene: -
j_gene: TRBJ1-5
v_gene: TRBV6-2/TRBV6-3

CDR3aa: CASSEARDQTEAFF
CDR3nt: TGTGCCAGCAGTGAAGCTAGGGACCAGACTGAAGCTTTCTTT
abundance: few
d_gene: -
j_gene: TRBJ1-1
v_gene: TRBV2

CDR3aa: CSVEGVGTGGSGDTQYF
CDR3nt: TGCAGCGTGGAAGGGGTCGGGACAGGGGGCTCTGGAGATACGCAGTATTTT
abundance: -
d_gene: TRBD1
j_gene: TRBJ2-3
v_gene: TRBV29-1

CDR3aa: CASRDITGANVLTF
CDR3nt: TGTGCCAGCCGGGACATTACTGGGGCCAACGTCCTGACTTTC
abundance: few
d_gene: -
j_gene: TRBJ2-6
v_gene: TRBV27

CDR3aa: CASSPSPQRTEAFF
CDR3nt: TGTGCCAGCAGCCCTAGCCCCCAAAGGACTGAAGCTTTCTTT
abundance: -
d_gene: -
j_gene: TRBJ1-1
v_gene: TRBV7-2

CDR3aa: CASRHTSGGSDTQYF
CDR3nt: TGCGCCAGCAGGCATACTAGCGGGGGGTCGGATACGCAGTATTTT
abundance: -
d_gene: TRBD2
j_gene: TRBJ2-3
v_gene: TRBV4-3

CDR3aa: CASSVGGQQETKYF
CDR3nt: TGTGCCAGCAGCGTAGGGGGACAACAAGAGACCAAGTACTTC
abundance: -
d_gene: -
j_gene: TRBJ2-7
v_gene: TRBV9

CDR3aa: CAWSPADRGISQPQHF
CDR3nt: TGTGCCTGGAGTCCAGCGGACAGGGGGATTAGTCAGCCCCAGCATTTT
abundance: -
d_gene: TRBD1
j_gene: TRBJ1-5
v_gene: TRBV30

CDR3aa: CASSLGARDYSQETQYF
CDR3nt: TGCGCCAGCAGCTTGGGGGCTCGGGACTACTCCCAAGAGACCCAGTACTTC
abundance: once
d_gene: TRBD2
j_gene: TRBJ2-5
v_gene: TRBV5-1

CDR3aa: CASSPTLTVTYEQYF
CDR3nt: TGCGCCAGCAGCCCTACCCTGACAGTTACCTACGAGCAGTACTTC
abundance: -
d_gene: -
j_gene: TRBJ2-7
v_gene: TRBV4-3

CDR3aa: CASSLEASGGARNTQYF
CDR3nt: TGTGCCAGCAGCTTAGAGGCTAGCGGGGGGGCCAGGAATACGCAGTATTTT
abundance: -
d_gene: TRBD2
j_gene: TRBJ2-3
v_gene: TRBV7-2

CDR3aa: CASSEPPNEQYF
CDR3nt: TGTGCCAGCAGCGAGCCCCCCAATGAGCAGTACTTC
abundance: -
d_gene: -
j_gene: TRBJ2-5
v_gene: TRBV9

CDR3aa: CASSRRGGKETQYF
CDR3nt: TGTGCCAGCAGCCGAAGGGGGGGAAAAGAGACCCAGTACTTC
abundance: -
d_gene: -
j_gene: TRBJ2-5
v_gene: TRBV14

CDR3aa: CASSPLGQQPQHF
CDR3nt: TGTGCCAGCAGTCCCCTTGGGCAGCAGCCCCAGCATTTT
abundance: -
d_gene: -
j_gene: TRBJ1-5
v_gene: TRBV27

CDR3aa: CASSEAGVRREQFF
CDR3nt: TGTGCCAGCAGTGAAGCGGGGGTAAGGCGGGAGCAGTTCTTC
abundance: -
d_gene: TRBD2
j_gene: TRBJ2-1
v_gene: TRBV12-3/TRBV12-4

CDR3aa: CSAGSGSYNEQFF
CDR3nt: TGCAGTGCGGGTAGCGGGAGCTACAATGAGCAGTTCTTC
abundance: -
d_gene: TRBD2
j_gene: TRBJ2-1
v_gene: TRBV20-1

CDR3aa: CASSPHRRATETQYF
CDR3nt: TGTGCCAGCTCCCCTCACAGAAGAGCTACGGAGACCCAGTACTTC
abundance: -
d_gene: -
j_gene: TRBJ2-5
v_gene: TRBV12-3/TRBV12-4

CDR3aa: CASSGGLAGGTEQYF
CDR3nt: TGTGCCAGCAGCGGAGGACTAGCGGGGGGAACCGAGCAGTACTTC
abundance: many
d_gene: TRBD2
j_gene: TRBJ2-7
v_gene: TRBV11-2

CDR3aa: CASSLGESSAGELFF
CDR3nt: TGTGCCAGCAGCTTAGGGGAATCCTCCGCCGGGGAGCTGTTTTTT
abundance: -
d_gene: -
j_gene: TRBJ2-2
v_gene: TRBV7-3

CDR3aa: CATSRIIFYEQYF
CDR3nt: TGTGCCACCAGCCGGATTATTTTCTACGAGCAGTACTTC
abundance: -
d_gene: -
j_gene: TRBJ2-7
v_gene: TRBV15

CDR3aa: CASSLVSEWGGMPDTQYF
CDR3nt: TGTGCCAGCAGCTTAGTAAGCGAATGGGGGGGCATGCCAGATACGCAGTATTTT
abundance: -
d_gene: -
j_gene: TRBJ2-3
v_gene: TRBV7-3

CDR3aa: CASSLVERGITDTEYF
CDR3nt: TGTGCCAGCAGCCTAGTAGAGCGGGGGATCACAGATACGGAGTATTTT
abundance: -
d_gene: TRBD2
j_gene: TRBJ2-3
v_gene: TRBV5-4

CDR3aa: CASSSGGAGNEKLFF
CDR3nt: TGTGCCAGCAGTTCAGGGGGCGCCGGGAATGAAAAACTGTTTTTT
abundance: -
d_gene: TRBD1
j_gene: TRBJ1-4
v_gene: TRBV6-1

CDR3aa: CASSPPGTANTEAFF
CDR3nt: TGTGCCAGCAGCCCGCCCGGGACGGCGAACACTGAAGCTTTCTTT
abundance: -
d_gene: -
j_gene: TRBJ1-1
v_gene: TRBV3-1

CDR3aa: CASSEGGDGYTF
CDR3nt: TGTGCCAGCAGTGAAGGGGGCGATGGCTACACCTTC
abundance: -
d_gene: -
j_gene: TRBJ1-2
v_gene: TRBV6-1

CDR3aa: CASSQGRRGKVDYGYTF
CDR3nt: TGCGCCAGCAGCCAAGGACGACGGGGGAAAGTAGACTATGGCTACACCTTC
abundance: once
d_gene: -
j_gene: TRBJ1-2
v_gene: TRBV4-3

CDR3aa: CASSVEGGGEQYF
CDR3nt: TGTGCCAGCAGCGTAGAAGGAGGGGGTGAGCAGTACTTC
abundance: -
d_gene: -
j_gene: TRBJ2-7
v_gene: TRBV9

CDR3aa: CDSRYQSLSTDTQYF
CDR3nt: TGTGACAGCAGGTACCAGTCCTTGAGCACAGATACGCAGTATTTT
abundance: -
d_gene: -
j_gene: TRBJ2-3
v_gene: TRBV6-5

CDR3aa: CSANKGDYNEQFF
CDR3nt: TGCAGTGCTAACAAGGGGGACTACAATGAGCAGTTCTTC
abundance: -
d_gene: -
j_gene: TRBJ2-1
v_gene: TRBV20-1

CDR3aa: CSVEGGSPGANVLTF
CDR3nt: TGCAGCGTTGAAGGCGGATCCCCTGGGGCCAACGTCCTGACTTTC
abundance: few
d_gene: -
j_gene: TRBJ2-6
v_gene: TRBV29-1

CDR3aa: CASSARGLDSRPQHF
CDR3nt: TGTGCCAGCAGCGCACGAGGGTTGGATAGCCGGCCCCAGCATTTT
abundance: -
d_gene: -
j_gene: TRBJ1-5
v_gene: TRBV7-2

CDR3aa: CSARDRVSFEEQYF
CDR3nt: TGCAGTGCTAGAGATCGGGTTAGCTTTGAAGAGCAGTACTTC
abundance: -
d_gene: -
j_gene: TRBJ2-7
v_gene: TRBV20-1

CDR3aa: CASRSGDQPQHF
CDR3nt: TGTGCCAGCAGGAGTGGAGATCAGCCCCAGCATTTT
abundance: few
d_gene: -
j_gene: TRBJ1-5
v_gene: TRBV7-2

CDR3aa: CASSLALTQGGEQYF
CDR3nt: TGTGCCAGCAGCTTAGCGCTAACGCAGGGAGGCGAGCAGTACTTC
abundance: -
d_gene: -
j_gene: TRBJ2-7
v_gene: TRBV7-6

CDR3aa: CASSMGRNPLDEQYF
CDR3nt: TGCGCCAGCAGTATGGGGCGAAACCCTCTTGACGAGCAGTACTTC
abundance: -
d_gene: -
j_gene: TRBJ2-7
v_gene: TRBV5-1

CDR3aa: CSAGTGSTGELFF
CDR3nt: TGCAGCGCTGGGACAGGGAGCACCGGGGAGCTGTTTTTT
abundance: -
d_gene: TRBD1
j_gene: TRBJ2-2
v_gene: TRBV29-1